The clone carrying this T cell receptor (beta chain) was observed a few times. CDR1 and CDR2 from the germline V gene are SGHRS and YFSETQ. The CDR3 is 11 residues long. V lost 2 bases and J 1 base, leaving 0 bases between the germline ends. This sample was taken from a study of control samples from healthy donors and cancer patients. The protocol was immunoSEQ multiplex PCR, while the TCRdb copy is restricted to in-frame clones and leaves out a portion. This table has approximately 170,000 clones, around nine tenths appearing once. Sequencing input: blood. The clonotype originates from a woman in her twenties or thirties in good health. The rearrangement joins TRBV5-1 to TRBJ2-5; D gene unclear. The CDR3 DNA reads as TGCGCCAGCAGCTTCCAAGAGACCCAGTACTTC. It encodes CASSFQETQYF.